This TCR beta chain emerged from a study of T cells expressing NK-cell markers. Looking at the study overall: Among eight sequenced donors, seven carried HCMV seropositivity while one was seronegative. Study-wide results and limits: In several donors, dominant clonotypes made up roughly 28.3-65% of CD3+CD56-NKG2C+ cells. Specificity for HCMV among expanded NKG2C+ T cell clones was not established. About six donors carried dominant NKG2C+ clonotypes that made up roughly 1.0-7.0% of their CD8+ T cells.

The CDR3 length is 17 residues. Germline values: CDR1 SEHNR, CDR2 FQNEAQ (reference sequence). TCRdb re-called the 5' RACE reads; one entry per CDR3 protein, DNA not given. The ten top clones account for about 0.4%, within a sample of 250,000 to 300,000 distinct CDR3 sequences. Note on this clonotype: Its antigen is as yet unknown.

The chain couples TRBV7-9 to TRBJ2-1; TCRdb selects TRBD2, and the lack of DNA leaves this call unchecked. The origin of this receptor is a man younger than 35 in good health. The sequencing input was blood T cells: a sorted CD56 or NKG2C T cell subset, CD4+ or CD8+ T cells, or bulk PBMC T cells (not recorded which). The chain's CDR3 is CASSLGLAGGIYNEQFF. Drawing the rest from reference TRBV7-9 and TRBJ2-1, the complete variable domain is DTGVSQNPRHKITKRGQNVTFRCDPISEHNRLYWYRQTLGQGPEFLTYFQNEAQLEKSRLLSDRFSAERPKGSFSTLEIQRTEQGDSAMYLCASSLGLAGGIYNEQFFGPGTRLTVL.